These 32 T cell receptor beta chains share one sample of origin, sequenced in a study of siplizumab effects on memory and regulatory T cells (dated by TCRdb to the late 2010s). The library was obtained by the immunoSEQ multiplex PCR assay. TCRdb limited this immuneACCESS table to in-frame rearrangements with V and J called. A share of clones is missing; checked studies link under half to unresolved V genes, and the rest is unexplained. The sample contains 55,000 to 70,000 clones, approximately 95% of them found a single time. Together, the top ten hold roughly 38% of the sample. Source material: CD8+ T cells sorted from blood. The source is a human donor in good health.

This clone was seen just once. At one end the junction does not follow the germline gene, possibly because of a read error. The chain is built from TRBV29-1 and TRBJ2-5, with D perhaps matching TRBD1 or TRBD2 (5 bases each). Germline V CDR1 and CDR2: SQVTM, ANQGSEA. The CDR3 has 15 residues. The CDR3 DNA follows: TGCAGCGTAGAAGATGTGGCAGTTTGGGGGGAGACCCAGTACTTC. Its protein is CSVEDVAVWGETQYF.

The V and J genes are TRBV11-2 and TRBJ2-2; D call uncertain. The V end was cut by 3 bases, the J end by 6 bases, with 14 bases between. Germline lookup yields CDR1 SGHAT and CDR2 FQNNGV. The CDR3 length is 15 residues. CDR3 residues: CASSLSIVAAGELFF. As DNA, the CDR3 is TGTGCCAGCAGCTTGTCCATCGTCGCCGCCGGGGAGCTGTTTTTT.

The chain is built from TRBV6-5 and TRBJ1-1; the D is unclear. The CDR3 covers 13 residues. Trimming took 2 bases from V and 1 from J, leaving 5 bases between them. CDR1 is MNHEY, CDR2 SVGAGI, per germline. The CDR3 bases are TGTGCCAGCAGTTACCCCGGGAACACTGAAGCTTTCTTT. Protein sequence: CASSYPGNTEAFF.

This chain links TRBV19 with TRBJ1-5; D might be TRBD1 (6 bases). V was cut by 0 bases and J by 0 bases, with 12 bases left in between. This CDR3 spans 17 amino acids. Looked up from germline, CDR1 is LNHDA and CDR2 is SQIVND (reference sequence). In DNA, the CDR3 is TGTGCCAGTAGTATAGATCCAGGGGTCTATAGCAATCAGCCCCAGCATTTT. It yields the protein CASSIDPGVYSNQPQHF.

The CDR3 bases are TGTGCCAGCAGTGAACGACAGGGGCGTAGGCATACGCAGTATTTT. It specifies CASSERQGRRHTQYF. The chain has TRBV25-1 and TRBJ2-3, with 8 bases lining up with TRBD1. After removal of 2 bases from V and 7 bases from J, the junction contained 8 bases not matched to a gene. The CDR3 loop spans 15 amino acids. Germline assignment: CDR1 MGHDK and CDR2 SYGVNS.

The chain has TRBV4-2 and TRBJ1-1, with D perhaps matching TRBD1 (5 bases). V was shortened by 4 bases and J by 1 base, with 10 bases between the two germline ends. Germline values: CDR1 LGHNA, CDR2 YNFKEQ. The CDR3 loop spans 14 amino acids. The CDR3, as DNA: TGTGCCAGCAGCCCCAGGGTTGGGAACACTGAAGCTTTCTTT. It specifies CASSPRVGNTEAFF.

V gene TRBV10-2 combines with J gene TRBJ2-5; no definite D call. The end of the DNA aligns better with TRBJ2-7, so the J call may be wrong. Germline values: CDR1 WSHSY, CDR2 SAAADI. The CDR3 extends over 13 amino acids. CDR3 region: CASSELYSYEQYF. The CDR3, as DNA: TGCGCCAGCAGTGAGTTGTACAGCTACGAGCAGTACTTC.

DNA of the CDR3: TGCGCCAGACCCGCGGCTAGCGGGGCGACGTCCTACAATGAGCAGTTCTTC. Residues: CARPAASGATSYNEQFF. The chain has TRBV23-1 and TRBJ2-1, with TRBD2 identical over 9 bases. TRBV23-1 is an ORF; its function is uncertain. The trim removed 9 bases at V and 1 base at J, leaving 13 bases unmatched. The CDR3 spans 17 residues.

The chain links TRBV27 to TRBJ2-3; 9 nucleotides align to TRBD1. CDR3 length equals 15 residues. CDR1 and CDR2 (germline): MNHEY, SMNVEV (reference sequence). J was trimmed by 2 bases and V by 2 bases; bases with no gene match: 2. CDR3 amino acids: CASSLTGGNTDTQYF. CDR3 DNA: TGTGCCAGCAGTTTAACAGGGGGCAACACAGATACGCAGTATTTT.

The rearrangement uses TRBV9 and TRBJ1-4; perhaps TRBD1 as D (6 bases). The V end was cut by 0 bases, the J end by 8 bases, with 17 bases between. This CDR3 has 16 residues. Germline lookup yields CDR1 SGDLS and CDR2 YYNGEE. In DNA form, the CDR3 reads TGTGCCAGCAGCGTAGACGGGGGCGAGATTTACGAAAAACTGTTTTTT. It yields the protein CASSVDGGEIYEKLFF.

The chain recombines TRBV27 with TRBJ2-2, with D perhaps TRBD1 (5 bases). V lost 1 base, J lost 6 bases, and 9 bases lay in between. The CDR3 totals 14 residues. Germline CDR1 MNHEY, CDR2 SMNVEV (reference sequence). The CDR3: CASSLWEGAGELFF. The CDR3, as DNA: TGTGCCAGCAGTTTATGGGAAGGGGCCGGGGAGCTGTTTTTT.

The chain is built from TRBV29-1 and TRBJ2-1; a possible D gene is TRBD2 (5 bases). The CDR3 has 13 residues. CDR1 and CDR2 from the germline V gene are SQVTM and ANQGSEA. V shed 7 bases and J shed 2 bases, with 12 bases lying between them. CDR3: CSAKEVTYNEQFF. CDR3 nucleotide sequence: TGCAGCGCCAAGGAGGTTACCTACAATGAGCAGTTCTTC.

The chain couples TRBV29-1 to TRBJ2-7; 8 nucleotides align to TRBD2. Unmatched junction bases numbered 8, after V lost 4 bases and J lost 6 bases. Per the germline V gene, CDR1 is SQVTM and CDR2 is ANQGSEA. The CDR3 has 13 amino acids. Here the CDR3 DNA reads TGCAGCGTTGTTCGTAGCGGGAAGAGCGAGCAGTACTTC. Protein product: CSVVRSGKSEQYF.

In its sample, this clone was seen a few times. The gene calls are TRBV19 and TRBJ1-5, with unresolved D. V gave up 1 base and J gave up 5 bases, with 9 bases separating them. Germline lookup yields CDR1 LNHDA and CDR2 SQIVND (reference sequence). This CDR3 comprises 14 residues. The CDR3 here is CASSIVYQHQPQHF. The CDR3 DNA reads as TGTGCCAGTAGTATAGTCTACCAGCATCAGCCCCAGCATTTT.

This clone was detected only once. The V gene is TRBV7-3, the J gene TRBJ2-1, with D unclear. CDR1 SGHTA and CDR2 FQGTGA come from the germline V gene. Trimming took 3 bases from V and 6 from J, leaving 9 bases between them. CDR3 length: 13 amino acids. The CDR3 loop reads CASSFEHSNEQFF. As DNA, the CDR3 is TGTGCCAGCAGCTTTGAGCATTCCAATGAGCAGTTCTTC.

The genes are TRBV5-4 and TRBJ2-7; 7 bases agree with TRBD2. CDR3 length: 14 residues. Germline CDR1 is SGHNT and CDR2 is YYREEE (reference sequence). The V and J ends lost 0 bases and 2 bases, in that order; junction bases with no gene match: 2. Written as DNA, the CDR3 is TGTGCCAGCAGCTTGGATGGGGGGGCCTACGAGCAGTACTTC. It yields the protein CASSLDGGAYEQYF. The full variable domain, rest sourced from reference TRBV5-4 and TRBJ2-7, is ETGVTQSPTHLIKTRGQQVTLRCSSQSGHNTVSWYQQALGQGPQFIFQYYREEENGRGNFPPRFSGLQFPNYSSELNVNALELDDSALYLCASSLDGGAYEQYFGPGTRLTVT.

The CDR3 nucleotides are TGTGCCAGTAGTATAGCGGCAGGGAATCAGCCCCAGCATTTT. Translating gives CASSIAAGNQPQHF. The chain combines TRBV19 with TRBJ1-5, with D perhaps TRBD1 (5 bases). CDR1 and CDR2 (germline): LNHDA, SQIVND (reference sequence). V gave up 1 base and J gave up 4 bases, with 8 bases separating them. The CDR3 consists of 14 residues. Full variable domain (outside the CDR3, taken from reference TRBV19 and TRBJ1-5): DGGITQSPKYLFRKEGQNVTLSCEQNLNHDAMYWYRQDPGQGLRLIYYSQIVNDFQKGDIAEGYSVSREKKESFPLTVTSAQKNPTAFYLCASSIAAGNQPQHFGDGTRLSIL.

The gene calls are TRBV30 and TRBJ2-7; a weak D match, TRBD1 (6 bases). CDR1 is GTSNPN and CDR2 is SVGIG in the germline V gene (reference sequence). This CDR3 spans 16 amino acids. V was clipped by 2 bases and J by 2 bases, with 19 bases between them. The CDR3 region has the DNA TGTGCCTGGAGTTTGACGCTGCAGGGGCCGACCTACGAGCAGTACTTC. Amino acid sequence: CAWSLTLQGPTYEQYF.

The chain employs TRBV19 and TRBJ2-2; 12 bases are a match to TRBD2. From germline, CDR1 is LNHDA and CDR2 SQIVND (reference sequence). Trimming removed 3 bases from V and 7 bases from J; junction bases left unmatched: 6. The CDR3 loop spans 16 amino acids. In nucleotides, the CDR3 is TGTGCCAGTAGTATCTTGACTAGCGGGAGCATCGGGGAGCTGTTTTTT. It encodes CASSILTSGSIGELFF. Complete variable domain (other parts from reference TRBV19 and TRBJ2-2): DGGITQSPKYLFRKEGQNVTLSCEQNLNHDAMYWYRQDPGQGLRLIYYSQIVNDFQKGDIAEGYSVSREKKESFPLTVTSAQKNPTAFYLCASSILTSGSIGELFFGEGSRLTVL.

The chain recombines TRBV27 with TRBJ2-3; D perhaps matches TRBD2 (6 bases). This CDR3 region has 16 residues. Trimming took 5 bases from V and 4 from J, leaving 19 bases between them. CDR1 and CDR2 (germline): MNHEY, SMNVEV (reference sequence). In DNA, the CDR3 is TGTGCCAGCAGTCTGCGGCTAGCGATCGGGGCAGATACGCAGTATTTT. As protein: CASSLRLAIGADTQYF.

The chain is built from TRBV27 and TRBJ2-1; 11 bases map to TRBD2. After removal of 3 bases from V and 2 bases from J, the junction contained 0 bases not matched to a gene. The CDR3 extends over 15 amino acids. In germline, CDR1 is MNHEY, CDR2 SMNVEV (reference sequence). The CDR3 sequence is CASSFSGRAYNEQFF. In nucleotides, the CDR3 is TGTGCCAGCAGTTTTAGCGGGAGGGCCTACAATGAGCAGTTCTTC.

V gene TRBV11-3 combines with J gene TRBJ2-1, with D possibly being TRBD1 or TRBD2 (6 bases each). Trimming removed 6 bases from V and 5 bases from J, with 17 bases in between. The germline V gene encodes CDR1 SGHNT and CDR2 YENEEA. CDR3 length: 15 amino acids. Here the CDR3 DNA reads TGTGCCAGCAGAAGGACCGTAAGGGGGGACAATGAGCAGTTCTTC. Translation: CASRRTVRGDNEQFF.

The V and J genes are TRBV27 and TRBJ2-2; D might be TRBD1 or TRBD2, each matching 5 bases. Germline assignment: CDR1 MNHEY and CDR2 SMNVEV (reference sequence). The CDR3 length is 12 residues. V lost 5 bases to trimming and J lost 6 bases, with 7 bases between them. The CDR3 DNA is TGTGCCAGCAGTACGGGGCCCGGGGAGCTGTTTTTT. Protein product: CASSTGPGELFF.

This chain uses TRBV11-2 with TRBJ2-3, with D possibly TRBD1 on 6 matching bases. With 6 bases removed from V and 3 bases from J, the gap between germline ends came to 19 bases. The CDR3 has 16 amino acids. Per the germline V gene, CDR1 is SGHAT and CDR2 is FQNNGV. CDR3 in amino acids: CASSSFGQRWTDTQYF. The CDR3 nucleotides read TGTGCCAGCAGTTCTTTCGGACAGAGATGGACAGATACGCAGTATTTT.

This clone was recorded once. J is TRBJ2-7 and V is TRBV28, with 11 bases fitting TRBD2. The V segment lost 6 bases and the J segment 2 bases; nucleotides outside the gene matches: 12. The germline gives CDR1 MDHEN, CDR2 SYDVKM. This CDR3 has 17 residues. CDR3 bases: TGTGCCAGCAGATCTATTATTCTAGCGGGAGGTACCTACGAGCAGTACTTC. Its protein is CASRSIILAGGTYEQYF.

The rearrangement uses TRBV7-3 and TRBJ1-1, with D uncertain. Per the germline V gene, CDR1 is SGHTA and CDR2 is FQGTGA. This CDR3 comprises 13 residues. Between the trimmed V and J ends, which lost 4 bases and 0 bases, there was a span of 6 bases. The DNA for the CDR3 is TGTGCCAGCAGCTACGGACTGAACACTGAAGCTTTCTTT. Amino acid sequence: CASSYGLNTEAFF.

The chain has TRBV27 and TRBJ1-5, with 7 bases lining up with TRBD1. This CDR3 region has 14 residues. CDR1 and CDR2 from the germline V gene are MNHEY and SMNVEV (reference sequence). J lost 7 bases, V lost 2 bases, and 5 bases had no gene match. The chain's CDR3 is CASSLGEGAQPQHF. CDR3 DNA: TGTGCCAGCAGTTTAGGGGAGGGGGCCCAGCCCCAGCATTTT.

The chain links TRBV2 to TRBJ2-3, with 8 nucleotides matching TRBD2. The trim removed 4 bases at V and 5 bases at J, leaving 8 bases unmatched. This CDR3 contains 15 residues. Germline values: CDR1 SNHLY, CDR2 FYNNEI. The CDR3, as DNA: TGTGCCAGCAGTGCGAGCGGGAGAGAGGGAGATACGCAGTATTTT. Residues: CASSASGREGDTQYF.

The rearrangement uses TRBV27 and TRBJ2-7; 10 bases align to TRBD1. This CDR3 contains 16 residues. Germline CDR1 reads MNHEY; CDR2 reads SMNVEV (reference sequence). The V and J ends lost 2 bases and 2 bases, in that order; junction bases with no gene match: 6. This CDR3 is CASSLPSGTGAYEQYF. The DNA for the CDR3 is TGTGCCAGCAGTTTACCTTCCGGGACAGGGGCCTACGAGCAGTACTTC.

The CDR3 spells CASSPLGEADTQYF. The DNA of the CDR3 is TGTGCCAGCAGCCCCCTGGGGGAGGCAGATACGCAGTATTTT. The J gene is TRBJ2-3, the V gene TRBV7-3, with D possibly matching TRBD2 (6 bases). The CDR3 spans 14 residues. With 5 bases removed from V and 4 bases from J, the gap between germline ends came to 13 bases. Germline assignment: CDR1 SGHTA and CDR2 FQGTGA.

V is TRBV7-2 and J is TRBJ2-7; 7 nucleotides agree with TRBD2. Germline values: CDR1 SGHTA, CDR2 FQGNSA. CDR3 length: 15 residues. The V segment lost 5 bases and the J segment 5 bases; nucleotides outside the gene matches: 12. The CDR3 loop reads CASSPLTRDYDEQYF. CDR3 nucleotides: TGTGCCAGCAGCCCCCTTACCAGGGACTACGACGAGCAGTACTTC.

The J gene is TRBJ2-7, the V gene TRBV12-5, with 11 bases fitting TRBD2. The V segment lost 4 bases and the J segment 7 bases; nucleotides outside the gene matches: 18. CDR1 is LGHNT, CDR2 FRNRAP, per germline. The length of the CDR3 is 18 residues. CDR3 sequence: CASGSPGTSGPYSGEQYF. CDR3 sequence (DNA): TGTGCTAGTGGTTCCCCCGGGACTAGCGGACCTTATTCTGGGGAGCAGTACTTC.